These 14 T cell receptor beta chains were sequenced from one sample in a study of blood T cells in healthy people across ages. The second PCR ran about 6 to 12 cycles with a sample-barcoded 5' primer and J-beta primers. From the 5' RACE reads, TCRdb called clonotypes with MiXCR, one entry per CDR3 protein. The data hold hundreds of thousands of distinct CDR3 sequences, with around 43% observed a single time. The sequenced sample consisted of blood. These receptors all come from a man aged 60 to 69 in good health.

This clonotype was observed once. The rearrangement uses TRBV10-3 and TRBJ1-5, with D unresolved. CDR1 and CDR2 (germline): ENHRY, SYGVKD. V was pared by 5 bases and J by 0 bases, with 14 bases between. This CDR3 has 16 amino acids. CDR3 coding DNA: TGTGCCATCAGTCGAGGCATTGGAATTAGCAATCAGCCCCAGCATTTT. Translating gives CAISRGIGISNQPQHF.

The rearrangement uses TRBV12-3 or TRBV12-4 and TRBJ2-1; possible D gene TRBD2, 6 bases. The V end lost 6 bases, the J end lost 7 bases, and 16 bases lay between the germline ends. This CDR3 has 14 residues. Here the CDR3 reads CASRGTPGRNEQFF. In nucleotides, the CDR3 is TGTGCCAGCAGGGGGACTCCAGGGAGGAATGAGCAGTTCTTC.

The chain employs TRBV20-1 and TRBJ1-5; TRBD1 matches 7 bases. The length of the CDR3 is 12 residues. Germline V lookup: CDR1 DFQATT, CDR2 SNEGSKA (reference sequence). After removal of 7 bases from V and 2 bases from J, the junction contained 2 bases not matched to a gene. The CDR3 DNA follows: TGCAGTGTCACAGGGGGCAATCAGCCCCAGCATTTT. Protein product: CSVTGGNQPQHF.

There are a few counts of this clonotype. This chain joins TRBV20-1 and TRBJ2-5, with a weak D call TRBD2 (7 bases). The CDR3 totals 13 residues. V shed 4 bases and J shed 1 base, with 10 bases lying between them. CDR1 is DFQATT and CDR2 is SNEGSKA in the germline V gene (reference sequence). The CDR3 coding sequence is TGCAGTGCTAACCGGGGGGCCCAAGAGACCCAGTACTTC. It is translated as CSANRGAQETQYF.

This chain connects TRBV12-3 or TRBV12-4 to TRBJ2-5; possibly TRBD2 for D (7 bases). Trimming stripped 8 bases from V and 11 bases from J, with 18 bases between. The length of the CDR3 is 12 residues. The CDR3 DNA reads as TGTGCCAGCGGGGGGGCGTATGATGAGCAGTACTTC. Encoded protein: CASGGAYDEQYF.

This clonotype was detected many times. V is TRBV29-1 and J is TRBJ2-7, with unresolved D. This CDR3 region has 16 residues. From germline, CDR1 is SQVTM and CDR2 ANQGSEA. Deletions cut 4 bases from V and 4 bases from J, with 23 bases between. Here the CDR3 DNA reads TGCAGCGTTGTTTCAGGAAGAGCCCACTTGAAATACGAGCAGTACTTC. This gives the protein CSVVSGRAHLKYEQYF.

This clonotype was counted a single time. The V and J genes are TRBV5-1 and TRBJ2-4; 8 bases match TRBD1. V shed 5 bases and J 13 bases; nucleotides not matched to a gene: 14. The CDR3 length is 14 residues. Looked up from germline, CDR1 is SGHRS and CDR2 is YFSETQ. CDR3 in DNA: TGCGCCAGCAGTCGGCAGGGGGCGGACAATGAGCAGTACTTC. Its protein product is CASSRQGADNEQYF.

This sequence joins TRBV18 and TRBJ2-1, with a weak D call TRBD2 (7 bases). V lost 3 bases to trimming and J lost 5 bases, with 11 bases between them. The CDR3 covers 14 residues. Germline CDR1 reads KGHSH; CDR2 reads LQKENI. The CDR3 loop is CASSPGGAHNEQFF. CDR3 DNA: TGTGCCAGCTCACCGGGGGGGGCTCACAATGAGCAGTTCTTC.

This clonotype has a count of ten or more. The CDR3 nucleotides read TGCAGCGTTGAGCTAACCGAAGATACGCAGTATTTT. Its translation: CSVELTEDTQYF. The gene calls are TRBV29-1 and TRBJ2-3; D remains ambiguous. Per the germline V gene, CDR1 is SQVTM and CDR2 is ANQGSEA. V gave up 3 bases and J gave up 5 bases, with 9 bases separating them. CDR3 length: 12 amino acids.

This clonotype was seen more than once but under ten times. The chain uses TRBV15 and TRBJ1-2; TRBD1 matches at 12 bases. The length of the CDR3 is 16 residues. Germline CDR1 reads LNHNV; CDR2 reads YYDKDF (reference sequence). Trimming removed 3 bases from V and 5 bases from J; junction bases left unmatched: 7. The CDR3 is CATSSPRGQGAYGYTF. The DNA for the CDR3 is TGTGCCACCAGCAGCCCAAGGGGACAGGGGGCTTATGGCTACACCTTC.

This clonotype was observed a few times. This chain links TRBV16 with TRBJ1-6; D gene unclear. CDR1 is KGHSY, CDR2 FQNENV, per germline. Trimming left V 0 bases short and J 8 bases short, with 2 bases between. The CDR3 extends over 12 amino acids. In DNA form, the CDR3 reads TGTGCCAGCAGCCAATCGCATTCACCCCTCCACTTT. Amino acid sequence: CASSQSHSPLHF.

This chain links TRBV30 with TRBJ2-2; 7 bases align to TRBD1. With 3 bases clipped from V and 3 bases from J, the junction kept 7 bases outside the gene matches. The germline V gene has CDR1 GTSNPN and CDR2 SVGIG (reference sequence). The CDR3 covers 15 residues. CDR3 bases: TGTGCCTGGAGGATGAGGGACAGATACACCGGGGAGCTGTTTTTT. It translates to CAWRMRDRYTGELFF. The complete variable domain, with remaining parts taken from reference TRBV30 and TRBJ2-2, reads SQTIHQWPATLVQPVGSPLSLECTVEGTSNPNLYWYRQAAGRGLQLLFYSVGIGQISSEVPQNLSASRPQDRQFILSSKKLLLSDSGFYLCAWRMRDRYTGELFFGEGSRLTVL.

The rearrangement joins TRBV12-3 or TRBV12-4 to TRBJ2-4; D perhaps matches TRBD2 (6 bases). The CDR3 is made up of 15 amino acids. Trimming took 3 bases from V and 2 from J, leaving 11 bases between them. CDR3 residues: CASSFAGLPKNIQYF. The CDR3 bases are TGTGCCAGCAGTTTTGCGGGGTTGCCCAAAAACATTCAGTACTTC.

The J gene is TRBJ2-2, the V gene TRBV19; D is ambiguous. The CDR3 sequence is 14 residues long. Trimming removed 5 bases from V and 0 bases from J, with 7 bases in between. CDR1 is LNHDA, CDR2 SQIVND, per germline (reference sequence). The CDR3 region has the DNA TGTGCCAGTAGTCCCGGCGCGAACACCGGGGAGCTGTTTTTT. Amino acids: CASSPGANTGELFF.